This T cell receptor beta chain was identified in a study of beta chain features in type 1 diabetes. Study details: The number of sorted cells examined across all samples was some 99,000,000.

Study findings and constraints: TCRB CDR3s were moderately but significantly shorter in Type 1 diabetes patients in all four CD4+ subsets.

Germline V gives CDR1 LGHNA, CDR2 YSLEER. The ends were cut back, 3 bases at V and 7 bases at J, with 18 bases in the middle. The CDR3 has 15 residues. The isolated RNA, all of it, was reverse transcribed, so expressed TCRB transcripts were what got sequenced. The repertoire was sequenced with immunoSEQ multiplex PCR; TCRdb's copy has only in-frame clones and lacks some. The sample yields about 220,000 clones, about a tenth seen once. This clone came up many times. Its antigen is currently unknown. CD45RO/CCR7/CD25/CD127/CD95/CD27 sorting isolated CD4+ naive, central memory, regulatory and stem cell-like memory cells.

Sequencing input: central memory CD4+ T cells from blood. The gene calls are TRBV4-3 and TRBJ1-2; maybe TRBD1 (5 bases). This receptor was identified in a young man in good health. CDR3 sequence reads: CASSQAVGLETGYTF. The CDR3 nucleotides are TGCGCCAGCAGCCAGGCCGTGGGGCTGGAAACTGGCTACACCTTC.